This T cell receptor beta chain comes out of a study of Ad26.COV2.S vaccination and SARS-CoV-2 variants. This clone was seen just once. The CDR3 is 15 amino acids. Germline CDR1 and CDR2: SGHAT and FQDESV (reference sequence). V was clipped by 1 base and J by 2 bases, with 9 bases between them. The protocol was immunoSEQ multiplex PCR, while the TCRdb copy is restricted to in-frame clones and leaves out a portion. This sample has some 370,000 clones, with roughly four fifths found just once. This sample's treatment: some 19 received Ad26.COV2.S at low or high dose, single or two shots; roughly five received placebo; per-sample allocation not given. On day 63 after the first injection, vaccine and placebo recipients gave samples.

This sequence joins TRBV11-1 and TRBJ2-1, with D possibly being TRBD1 or TRBD2 (5 bases each). The receptor comes from a person between 18 and 60 years old who received the Ad26.COV2.S COVID-19 vaccine or a placebo. The sequences come from peripheral blood, collected in a trial of Ad26.COV2.S vaccine versus placebo. The CDR3 here is CASSLVRGTYNEQFF. DNA for the CDR3: TGTGCCAGCAGCTTAGTGAGGGGCACCTACAATGAGCAGTTCTTC.